A selection of T cell receptor beta chains follows, all from one sample in a study of human T cells and chemical hapten exposure. TCRdb analysed the reads with MiXCR anew, one entry per CDR3 protein. The table lists around 120,000 distinct CDR3 sequences, roughly 8.5% of them singletons, with around 1.5% in the top ten. Sequenced sample: whole blood. All receptors come from a human donor in good health. Some clones in this sample may be carry-over from other donors' samples. The CDR3 runs from the conserved cysteine through the conserved F or W. A D gene is named only where the DNA matches it firmly. Not all rows give a size; the values are once, few, many and, for expanded clones, a class.

j_gene: TRBJ1-2
abundance: many
v_gene: TRBV10-3
d_gene: -
CDR3nt: TGTGCCATCAGTGTGGGGGTAACCGGAGTCAACTATGGCTACACCTTC
CDR3aa: CAISVGVTGVNYGYTF

j_gene: TRBJ1-6
abundance: many
v_gene: TRBV19
d_gene: TRBD1
CDR3nt: TGTGCCAGTAGTATAAGTACAGGGGCGAATTCACCCCTCCACTTT
CDR3aa: CASSISTGANSPLHF

j_gene: TRBJ2-2
abundance: -
v_gene: TRBV10-3
d_gene: TRBD2
CDR3nt: TGTGCCATCAGTGAGTCGACGTCCAGCGGGAGGGATACCGGGGAGCTGTTTTTT
CDR3aa: CAISESTSSGRDTGELFF

j_gene: TRBJ1-5
abundance: few
v_gene: TRBV6-6
d_gene: -
CDR3nt: TGTGCCAGCAGACCCGATCCAAGGAGCAATCAGCCCCAGCATTTT
CDR3aa: CASRPDPRSNQPQHF

j_gene: TRBJ2-7
abundance: few
v_gene: TRBV7-9
d_gene: -
CDR3nt: TGTGCCAGCAGCTTAGCCACAGGTGACTGGGGGGAGCAGTACTTC
CDR3aa: CASSLATGDWGEQYF

j_gene: TRBJ1-5
abundance: many
v_gene: TRBV12-3/TRBV12-4
d_gene: -
CDR3nt: TGTGCCAGCAGTTCAAACAGGGATAGCAATCAGCCCCAGCATTTT
CDR3aa: CASSSNRDSNQPQHF

j_gene: TRBJ2-5
abundance: few
v_gene: TRBV5-1
d_gene: -
CDR3nt: TGCGCCAGCAGCTTGTCAGGGGACCAAGAGACCCAGTACTTC
CDR3aa: CASSLSGDQETQYF

j_gene: TRBJ2-3
abundance: few
v_gene: TRBV21-1
d_gene: -
CDR3nt: TGTGCCAGCAGCAAAGACCCGAACCCGAAAACAGGGGGCTGTTGCACAGATACGCAGTATTTT
CDR3aa: CASSKDPNPKTGGCCTDTQYF

j_gene: TRBJ2-3
abundance: few
v_gene: TRBV4-3
d_gene: TRBD2
CDR3nt: TGCGCCAGCAGCCAAGATCCACTAGCGGGGGGTATCACAGATACGCAGTATTTT
CDR3aa: CASSQDPLAGGITDTQYF

j_gene: TRBJ2-2
abundance: -
v_gene: TRBV4-2
d_gene: TRBD2
CDR3nt: TGTGCCAGCAGCCAAGGAGCGGGGGGGTCCGGGGAGCTGTTTTTT
CDR3aa: CASSQGAGGSGELFF

j_gene: TRBJ2-7
abundance: few
v_gene: TRBV29-1
d_gene: -
CDR3nt: TGCAGCGTTGTACAGGGACCAAGCGAGCAGTACTTC
CDR3aa: CSVVQGPSEQYF

j_gene: TRBJ2-5
abundance: -
v_gene: TRBV7-9
d_gene: TRBD1
CDR3nt: TGTGCCAGCAGTCGGGAAGCCCGGGACAGAGAGACCCAGTACTTC
CDR3aa: CASSREARDRETQYF

j_gene: TRBJ2-1
abundance: -
v_gene: TRBV5-1
d_gene: -
CDR3nt: TGCGCCAGCAGCCTCCCGACTAGTTACAATGAGCAGTTCTTC
CDR3aa: CASSLPTSYNEQFF

j_gene: TRBJ2-1
abundance: -
v_gene: TRBV29-1
d_gene: TRBD2
CDR3nt: TGCAGCGTTGGAGGCGGGGGGCCCTCCTACAATGAGCAGTTCTTC
CDR3aa: CSVGGGGPSYNEQFF

j_gene: TRBJ2-1
abundance: -
v_gene: TRBV5-5
d_gene: TRBD1
CDR3nt: TGTGCCAGCAGCCTATCGACAGGGGAGGATGAGCAGTTCTTC
CDR3aa: CASSLSTGEDEQFF

j_gene: TRBJ2-2
abundance: many
v_gene: TRBV5-1
d_gene: -
CDR3nt: TGCGCCAGCAGCTTGGCGGTACCCGCGAACACCGGGGAGCTGTTTTTT
CDR3aa: CASSLAVPANTGELFF

j_gene: TRBJ2-3
abundance: many
v_gene: TRBV20-1
d_gene: TRBD2
CDR3nt: TGCAGTGCTAGAGTGAAACTAGCGGGAGGCGGTACGCAGTATTTT
CDR3aa: CSARVKLAGGGTQYF

j_gene: TRBJ2-7
abundance: few
v_gene: TRBV20-1
d_gene: TRBD1
CDR3nt: TGCAGTGCTAATTCCGGGACAGGGGTTGAAGAGCAGTACTTC
CDR3aa: CSANSGTGVEEQYF

j_gene: TRBJ2-1
abundance: many
v_gene: TRBV9
d_gene: -
CDR3nt: TGTGCCAGCAGCGTAAACAGAGACCCACGGGGCCTGAGCTCCTACAATGAGCAGTTCTTC
CDR3aa: CASSVNRDPRGLSSYNEQFF

j_gene: TRBJ2-1
abundance: many
v_gene: TRBV5-1
d_gene: TRBD1
CDR3nt: TGCGCCAGCAGCTCCGGACAGGGGGCTTACAATGAGCAGTTCTTC
CDR3aa: CASSSGQGAYNEQFF

j_gene: TRBJ2-7
abundance: -
v_gene: TRBV27
d_gene: -
CDR3nt: TGTGCCAGCAGTTTAGAAGGGTATAACGAGCAGTACTTC
CDR3aa: CASSLEGYNEQYF

j_gene: TRBJ2-7
abundance: -
v_gene: TRBV7-2
d_gene: -
CDR3nt: TGTGCCAGCAGCAAAGTACAGGACTACGAGCAGTACTTC
CDR3aa: CASSKVQDYEQYF

j_gene: TRBJ1-1
abundance: many
v_gene: TRBV7-8
d_gene: -
CDR3nt: TGTGCCAGCAGCTTAGATGGCTTAGGGACTGAAGCTTTCTTT
CDR3aa: CASSLDGLGTEAFF

j_gene: TRBJ1-2
abundance: -
v_gene: TRBV2
d_gene: TRBD1
CDR3nt: TGTGCCAGCCGGACAGGGGGGGGTGGCTACACCTTC
CDR3aa: CASRTGGGGYTF

j_gene: TRBJ2-1
abundance: -
v_gene: TRBV20-1
d_gene: TRBD2
CDR3nt: TGCAGTGCTAGTCACTGGACTAGCGGTGACAATGAGCAGTTCTTC
CDR3aa: CSASHWTSGDNEQFF

j_gene: TRBJ1-3
abundance: many
v_gene: TRBV4-2
d_gene: TRBD1
CDR3nt: TGTGCCAGCAGCCACCCCCGGGACAGGGACCGATTCAGCTCTGGAAACACCATATATTTT
CDR3aa: CASSHPRDRDRFSSGNTIYF

j_gene: TRBJ2-3
abundance: few
v_gene: TRBV27
d_gene: -
CDR3nt: TGTGCCAGCAGTCCGGCTAGCACAGATACGCAGTATTTT
CDR3aa: CASSPASTDTQYF

j_gene: TRBJ1-4
abundance: -
v_gene: TRBV5-1
d_gene: -
CDR3nt: TGCGCCAGCAGCTTGGCAGAGGGCGGGGGTAATGAAAAACTGTTTTTT
CDR3aa: CASSLAEGGGNEKLFF

j_gene: TRBJ2-5
abundance: few
v_gene: TRBV14
d_gene: TRBD2
CDR3nt: TGTGCCAGCAGCCAAGCTTCTCCCGGGACTAGCTTTACGGAGACCCAGTACTTC
CDR3aa: CASSQASPGTSFTETQYF

j_gene: TRBJ1-2
abundance: few
v_gene: TRBV19
d_gene: TRBD1
CDR3nt: TGTGCCAGTAACCCTGGACAGGGGGCTAGGGGCTACACCTTC
CDR3aa: CASNPGQGARGYTF

j_gene: TRBJ1-2
abundance: few
v_gene: TRBV4-1
d_gene: -
CDR3nt: TGCGCCAGCAGCCAAGATGAGGAAATGAACTATGGCTACACCTTC
CDR3aa: CASSQDEEMNYGYTF

j_gene: TRBJ2-5
abundance: many
v_gene: TRBV20-1
d_gene: -
CDR3nt: TGCAGTGCTAGAGATCTCGGATCGGGACCCCTGATGCGAGAGACCCAGTACTTC
CDR3aa: CSARDLGSGPLMRETQYF

j_gene: TRBJ1-4
abundance: -
v_gene: TRBV27
d_gene: -
CDR3nt: TGTGCCAGCAGTTCAGATCTCGATGAAAAACTGTTTTTT
CDR3aa: CASSSDLDEKLFF

j_gene: TRBJ2-2
abundance: few
v_gene: TRBV3-1
d_gene: TRBD2
CDR3nt: TGTGCCAGCAGCCATGATTCCCGGTTAGCGGGGAACACCGGGGAGCTGTTTTTT
CDR3aa: CASSHDSRLAGNTGELFF

j_gene: TRBJ2-7
abundance: few
v_gene: TRBV7-9
d_gene: TRBD1
CDR3nt: TGTGCCAGCAGCTTTGGGGAGACAGGGGGACACGAGCAGTACTTC
CDR3aa: CASSFGETGGHEQYF

j_gene: TRBJ2-5
abundance: few
v_gene: TRBV6-2/TRBV6-3
d_gene: TRBD2
CDR3nt: TGTGCCAGCAGTCCCGGGACTAGCGGGGGCCAAGAGACCCAGTACTTC
CDR3aa: CASSPGTSGGQETQYF

j_gene: TRBJ1-1
abundance: -
v_gene: TRBV10-2
d_gene: TRBD1
CDR3nt: TGCGCCAGTTGGGTCGGGACAGGGAACACTGAAGCTTTCTTT
CDR3aa: CASWVGTGNTEAFF

j_gene: TRBJ2-5
abundance: many
v_gene: TRBV20-1
d_gene: TRBD2
CDR3nt: TGCAGTGCGGGGACTAGCGGGGGGGCCTATGAGACCCAGTACTTC
CDR3aa: CSAGTSGGAYETQYF

j_gene: TRBJ1-5
abundance: -
v_gene: TRBV27
d_gene: -
CDR3nt: TGTGCCAGTGGGGATCGCGATCATAGCAATCAGCCCCAGCATTTT
CDR3aa: CASGDRDHSNQPQHF

j_gene: TRBJ2-3
abundance: -
v_gene: TRBV29-1
d_gene: -
CDR3nt: TGCAGCGTTGAGTATCTCACAGATACGCAGTATTTT
CDR3aa: CSVEYLTDTQYF

j_gene: TRBJ2-6
abundance: -
v_gene: TRBV5-1
d_gene: TRBD2
CDR3nt: TGCGCCAGCAGCTATGGACTAGCGGGAACCTCTGGGGCCAACGTCCTGACTTTC
CDR3aa: CASSYGLAGTSGANVLTF

j_gene: TRBJ2-7
abundance: -
v_gene: TRBV6-5
d_gene: TRBD2
CDR3nt: TGTGCCAGCAGAGAGGGACTAGCGGGAGGCGAGCAGTACTTC
CDR3aa: CASREGLAGGEQYF

j_gene: TRBJ2-5
abundance: -
v_gene: TRBV7-9
d_gene: TRBD1
CDR3nt: TGTGCCAGCAGCTTACGGGACAGGGGGACCTACGAGACCCAGTACTTC
CDR3aa: CASSLRDRGTYETQYF

j_gene: TRBJ2-6
abundance: few
v_gene: TRBV4-3
d_gene: -
CDR3nt: TGCGCCAGCAGCCAAGATATAGGGTCCCCCTCTGGGGCCAACGTCCTGACTTTC
CDR3aa: CASSQDIGSPSGANVLTF

j_gene: TRBJ2-5
abundance: many
v_gene: TRBV12-3/TRBV12-4
d_gene: -
CDR3nt: TGTGCCAGCATGCTGGGGGTCCAAGAGACCCAGTACTTC
CDR3aa: CASMLGVQETQYF

j_gene: TRBJ1-3
abundance: many
v_gene: TRBV20-1
d_gene: -
CDR3nt: TGCGGGGTCGCGGCTGCCGGAAACACCATATATTTT
CDR3aa: CGVAAAGNTIYF